This TCR beta chain is from a study of cytomegalovirus exposure and HLA in healthy donors. The CDR3 is 14 amino acids. Germline CDR1 LNHNV, CDR2 YYDKDF (reference sequence). The V gene lost 2 bases and the J gene lost 1 base, with 8 bases spanning the gap. Vbeta (60) and Jbeta (13) primers were used in the PCR. The table came from immunoSEQ multiplex PCR; TCRdb's copy has only in-frame clones and leaves some out. The sample yields some 110,000 clones, roughly 80% seen once. Sequenced sample: PBMCs. The TCR comes from a man between 45 and 60 years old in good health and CMV-seropositive. The chain recombines TRBV15 with TRBJ2-5, with D uncertain. This CDR3 reads CATSRPGGQETQYF. The CDR3 region has the DNA TGTGCCACCAGCAGACCGGGTGGCCAAGAGACCCAGTACTTC.